This T cell receptor (beta chain) was sequenced during a study of blood T cells in healthy people across ages. With 5 bases clipped from V and 6 bases from J, the junction kept 13 bases outside the gene matches. Germline CDR1 SEHNR, CDR2 FQNEAQ (reference sequence). CDR3 size: 17 residues. Study-wide results and limits: A strong correlation was found between TCR beta diversity and the percentage of naive T cells.

Combining a sample-barcoded 5' primer with a J-beta primer mix, a second PCR ran for roughly 6 to 12 cycles. TCRdb itself ran the 5' RACE reads through MiXCR, one entry per CDR3 protein. The sample contains some 710,000 distinct CDR3 sequences, about 20% of which appear only once. On this clonotype: Its antigen is currently unknown.

Sequencing input: blood. The rearrangement joins TRBV7-9 to TRBJ1-2; TRBD1 agrees at 12 bases. The clonotype originates from a man between 65 and 85 years old in good health. CDR3 coding DNA: TGTGCCAGCAGCCTCCGTACCGGGACAGGGGGCGCTGATGGCTACACCTTC. This translates into CASSLRTGTGGADGYTF.